A selection of T cell receptor beta chains follows, all from one sample in a study of shared clonotypes between healthy human individuals. Sequencing was performed with immunoSEQ multiplex PCR; in TCRdb, only in-frame clones are kept and a portion is missing. The repertoire includes about 1,500,000 clones, 96% of them detected once, and 1% to 1.5% sits in the top ten. The sequencing input was naive CD4+ T cells sorted from blood. Receptors were obtained from a man in his thirties or forties in good health. Each CDR3 is given with its conserved first and last residue. Fields, in order: clone size, V gene, J gene, D gene, CDR3 DNA, CDR3 protein. A D gene is named only where the DNA matches it firmly. A clone size is listed for some rows: how often the clone was seen (once, few, many), or a class if it is expanded.

size: NA
V: TRBV9
J: TRBJ2-1
D: TRBD2
DNA: TGTGCCAGCAGCTCGACGGGGGGGAACTCCTACAATGAGCAGTTCTTC
CDR3: CASSSTGGNSYNEQFF

size: NA
V: TRBV19
J: TRBJ1-3
D: NA
DNA: TGTGCCAGTAGCCCGACAGTAAATTCCATATATTTT
CDR3: CASSPTVNSIYF

size: NA
V: TRBV29-1
J: TRBJ1-2
D: NA
DNA: TGCAGCGCGACATTGATCTATGGCTACACCTTC
CDR3: CSATLIYGYTF

size: NA
V: TRBV18
J: TRBJ1-6
D: NA
DNA: TGTGCCAGCTCACAGGCCCGGCGGGACTCGGGGAATTCACCCCTCCACTTT
CDR3: CASSQARRDSGNSPLHF

size: NA
V: TRBV18
J: TRBJ2-2
D: NA
DNA: TGTGCCAGCTCACTAAGGGACCTGGGCCCCGGGGAGCTGTTTTTT
CDR3: CASSLRDLGPGELFF

size: NA
V: TRBV7-2
J: TRBJ2-7
D: TRBD2
DNA: TGTGCCAGCAGCCCGCGGCTAGCGGAATACGAGCAGTACTTC
CDR3: CASSPRLAEYEQYF

size: NA
V: TRBV30
J: TRBJ1-4
D: TRBD1
DNA: TGTGCCTGGAGGGACAGGATTTTTGAAAAACTGTTTTTT
CDR3: CAWRDRIFEKLFF

size: once
V: TRBV7-8
J: TRBJ2-4
D: NA
DNA: TGTGCCAGCAGCTTAAGGGGCAGGGAGCCGACCAAAAACATTCAGTACTTC
CDR3: CASSLRGREPTKNIQYF

size: NA
V: TRBV5-6
J: TRBJ1-3
D: NA
DNA: TGTGCCAGCAGCTTGGGATTCAGGGAGTCTGGAAACACCATATATTTT
CDR3: CASSLGFRESGNTIYF

size: NA
V: TRBV9
J: TRBJ2-7
D: NA
DNA: TGTGCCAGCAGCGTAGTGGGCCTACGGCCCGCCTTAAAGTACTTC
CDR3: CASSVVGLRPALKYF

size: NA
V: TRBV27
J: TRBJ1-4
D: TRBD1
DNA: TGTGCCAGCAGTAGGACAGGAACTAATGAAAAACTGTTTTTT
CDR3: CASSRTGTNEKLFF

size: NA
V: TRBV28
J: TRBJ1-1
D: NA
DNA: TGTGCCAGCAGTTTATTGACGGATGAAGCTTTCTTT
CDR3: CASSLLTDEAFF

size: NA
V: TRBV5-1
J: TRBJ2-7
D: TRBD1
DNA: TGCGCCAGCAGCTCCCGGTGGTCGGGGACAGGGTCCTACGAGCAGTACTTC
CDR3: CASSSRWSGTGSYEQYF

size: NA
V: TRBV5-5
J: TRBJ1-1
D: NA
DNA: TGTGCCAGCAGCTTTATGGGGGGGAATGAAGCTTTCTTT
CDR3: CASSFMGGNEAFF

size: NA
V: TRBV10-3
J: TRBJ1-5
D: NA
DNA: TGTGCCATCAGCGCAGGTGAGAGTAATCAGCCCCAGCATTTT
CDR3: CAISAGESNQPQHF

size: NA
V: TRBV15
J: TRBJ2-5
D: TRBD1
DNA: TGTGCCACCAACCGGGACAGCCAAGAGACCCAGTACTTC
CDR3: CATNRDSQETQYF

size: NA
V: TRBV2
J: TRBJ2-1
D: TRBD1
DNA: TGTGCCAGCAGTCGACAGGGGGTTCTAGTCTTC
CDR3: CASSRQGVLVF

size: NA
V: TRBV5-4
J: TRBJ2-3
D: NA
DNA: TGTGCCAGCACTGGCCGGGGTACGCAGTATTTT
CDR3: CASTGRGTQYF